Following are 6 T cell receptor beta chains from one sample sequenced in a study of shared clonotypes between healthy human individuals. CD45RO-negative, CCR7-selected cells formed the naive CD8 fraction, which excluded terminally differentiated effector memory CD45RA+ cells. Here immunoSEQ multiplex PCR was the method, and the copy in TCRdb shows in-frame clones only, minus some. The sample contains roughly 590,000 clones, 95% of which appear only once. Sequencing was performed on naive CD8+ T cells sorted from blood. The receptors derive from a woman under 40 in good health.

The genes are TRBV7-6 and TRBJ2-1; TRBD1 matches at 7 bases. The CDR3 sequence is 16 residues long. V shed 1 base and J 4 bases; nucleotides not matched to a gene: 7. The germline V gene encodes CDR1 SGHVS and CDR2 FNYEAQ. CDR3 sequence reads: CASSLEVRGFYNEQFF. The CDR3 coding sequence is TGTGCCAGCAGCTTAGAAGTCAGGGGGTTTTACAATGAGCAGTTCTTC.

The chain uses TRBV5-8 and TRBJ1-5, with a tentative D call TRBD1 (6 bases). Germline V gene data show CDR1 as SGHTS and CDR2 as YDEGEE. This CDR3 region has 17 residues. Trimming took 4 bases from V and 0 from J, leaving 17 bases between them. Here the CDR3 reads CASSVLDRDYSNQPQHF. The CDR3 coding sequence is TGTGCCAGCAGCGTACTGGACAGAGATTATAGCAATCAGCCCCAGCATTTT. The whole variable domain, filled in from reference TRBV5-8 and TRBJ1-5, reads EAGVTQSPTHLIKTRGQQATLRCSPISGHTSVYWYQQALGLGLQFLLWYDEGEERNRGNFPPRFSGRQFPNYSSELNVNALELEDSALYLCASSVLDRDYSNQPQHFGDGTRLSIL.

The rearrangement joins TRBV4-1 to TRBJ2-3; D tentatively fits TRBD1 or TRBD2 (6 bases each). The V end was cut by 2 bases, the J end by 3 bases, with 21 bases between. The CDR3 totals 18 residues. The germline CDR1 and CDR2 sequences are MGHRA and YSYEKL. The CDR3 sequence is CASSQTGLIGGSTDTQYF. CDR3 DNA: TGCGCCAGCAGCCAAACGGGTTTGATCGGGGGCTCTACAGATACGCAGTATTTT.

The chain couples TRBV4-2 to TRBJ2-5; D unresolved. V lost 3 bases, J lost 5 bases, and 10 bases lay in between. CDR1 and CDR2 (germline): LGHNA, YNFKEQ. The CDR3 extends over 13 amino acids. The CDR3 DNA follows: TGTGCCAGCAGCCAGGGCCCCGGCGAGACCCAGTACTTC. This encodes CASSQGPGETQYF.

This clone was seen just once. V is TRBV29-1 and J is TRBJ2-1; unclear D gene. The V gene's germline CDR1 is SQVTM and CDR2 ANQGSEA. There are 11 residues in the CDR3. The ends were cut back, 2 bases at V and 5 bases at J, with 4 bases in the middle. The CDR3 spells CSVERDNEQFF. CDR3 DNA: TGCAGCGTTGAACGGGACAATGAGCAGTTCTTC.

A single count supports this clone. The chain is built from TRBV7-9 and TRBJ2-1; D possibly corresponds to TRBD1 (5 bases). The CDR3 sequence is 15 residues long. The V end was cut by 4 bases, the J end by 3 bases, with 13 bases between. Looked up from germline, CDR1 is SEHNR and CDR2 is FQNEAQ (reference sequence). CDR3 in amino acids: CASSSLEGDYNEQFF. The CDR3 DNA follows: TGTGCCAGCAGCTCCCTTGAAGGGGACTACAATGAGCAGTTCTTC.